This T cell receptor beta chain was sequenced in a study of CD8+ T cells in alopecia areata. The CDR3 runs 13 residues. V lost 8 bases and J lost 3, with 11 bases in between. CDR1 and CDR2 from the germline V gene are MNHEY and SVGAGI. Treatment specified: oral pan-JAK inhibitor, 5-10 mg twice daily. In each case, RNA was isolated and then reverse transcribed into cDNA as the sequencing template. The repertoire was sequenced with immunoSEQ multiplex PCR; TCRdb's copy has only in-frame clones and lacks some. The sample lists about 60,000 clones, 40% to 55% seen once, with about 20% in the top ten. This clone showed up just a few times.

The sample in question was CD8+ T cells sorted from blood, obtained around week 36, from a patient treated with tofacitinib. The chain is built from TRBV6-5 and TRBJ2-1, with D perhaps TRBD2 (6 bases). The sequence was obtained from a human donor with alopecia areata. The CDR3 DNA reads TGTGCCAGCGCTACCGGGAGCTACAATGAGCAGTTCTTC. This gives the protein CASATGSYNEQFF.